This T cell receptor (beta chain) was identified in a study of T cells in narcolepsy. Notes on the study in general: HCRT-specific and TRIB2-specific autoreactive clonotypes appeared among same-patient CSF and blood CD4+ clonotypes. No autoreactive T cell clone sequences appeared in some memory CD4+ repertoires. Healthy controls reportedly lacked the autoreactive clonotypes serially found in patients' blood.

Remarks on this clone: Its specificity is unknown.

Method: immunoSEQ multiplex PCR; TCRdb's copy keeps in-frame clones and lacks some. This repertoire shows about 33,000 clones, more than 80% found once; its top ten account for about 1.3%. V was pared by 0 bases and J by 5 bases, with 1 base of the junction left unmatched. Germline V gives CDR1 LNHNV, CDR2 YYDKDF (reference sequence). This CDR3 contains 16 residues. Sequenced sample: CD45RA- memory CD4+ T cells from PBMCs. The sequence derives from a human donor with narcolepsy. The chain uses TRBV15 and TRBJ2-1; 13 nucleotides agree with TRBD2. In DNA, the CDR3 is TGTGCCACCAGCAGAGAGGGACTAGCGGGGAACAATGAGCAGTTCTTC. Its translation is CATSREGLAGNNEQFF.